This is a list of T cell receptor beta chains from one sample in a study of control samples from healthy donors and cancer patients. TCRdb keeps only in-frame clones here, not all; method: immunoSEQ multiplex PCR. Counted here are about 170,000 clones, 85% to 95% occurring once; the ten biggest clones make up 1.2% to 1.5%. The specimen sequenced was blood. The receptors derive from a woman between 18 and 30 years old in good health. Both conserved end residues are part of each CDR3. Each record gives: V gene, D gene, clone size, J gene, CDR3 protein, CDR3 DNA. D genes are given only for firm matches. Rows give clone size only sometimes, using once, few, many, or a class for an expanded clone.

TRBV12-5,-,-,TRBJ2-7,CASGLVRPAEQYF,TGTGCTAGTGGTTTGGTCCGGCCGGCCGAGCAGTACTTC
TRBV7-9,TRBD1,-,TRBJ1-2,CASSPPGQGFYGYTF,TGTGCCAGCAGCCCGCCGGGACAGGGCTTCTATGGCTACACCTTC
TRBV5-1,-,-,TRBJ2-1,CASSEATSSYNEQFF,TGCGCCAGCAGCGAAGCGACCAGCTCCTACAATGAGCAGTTCTTC
TRBV12-3/TRBV12-4,-,-,TRBJ2-7,CASSHRGGYEQYF,TGTGCCAGCAGTCACAGGGGGGGCTACGAGCAGTACTTC
TRBV14,-,once,TRBJ1-1,CASSLNTEAFF,TGTGCCAGCAGCCTAAACACTGAAGCTTTCTTT
TRBV13,TRBD2,-,TRBJ2-1,CASSSTAGGRQFF,TGTGCCAGCAGCTCAACGGCGGGGGGTAGGCAGTTCTTC
TRBV7-9,-,-,TRBJ2-7,CASSSGRPGPYEQYF,TGTGCCAGCAGCTCGGGACGACCGGGCCCCTACGAGCAGTACTTC
TRBV19,TRBD2,once,TRBJ2-7,CASSTGTSGEQYF,TGTGCCAGTAGTACCGGGACTAGCGGGGAGCAGTACTTC
TRBV7-2,TRBD1,-,TRBJ1-2,CASSLVGGTGVDYGYTF,TGTGCCAGCAGCTTAGTTGGTGGGACAGGGGTTGACTATGGCTACACCTTC
TRBV19,-,-,TRBJ1-3,CATRTANTIYF,TGTGCCACCCGGACGGCAAACACCATATATTTT
TRBV28,-,-,TRBJ2-7,CASSFMTSYEQYF,TGTGCCAGCAGTTTTATGACTTCCTACGAGCAGTACTTC
TRBV19,-,-,TRBJ1-4,CASRVPSSLGNEKLFF,TGTGCCAGTAGGGTCCCTTCCTCCCTCGGGAATGAAAAACTGTTTTTT